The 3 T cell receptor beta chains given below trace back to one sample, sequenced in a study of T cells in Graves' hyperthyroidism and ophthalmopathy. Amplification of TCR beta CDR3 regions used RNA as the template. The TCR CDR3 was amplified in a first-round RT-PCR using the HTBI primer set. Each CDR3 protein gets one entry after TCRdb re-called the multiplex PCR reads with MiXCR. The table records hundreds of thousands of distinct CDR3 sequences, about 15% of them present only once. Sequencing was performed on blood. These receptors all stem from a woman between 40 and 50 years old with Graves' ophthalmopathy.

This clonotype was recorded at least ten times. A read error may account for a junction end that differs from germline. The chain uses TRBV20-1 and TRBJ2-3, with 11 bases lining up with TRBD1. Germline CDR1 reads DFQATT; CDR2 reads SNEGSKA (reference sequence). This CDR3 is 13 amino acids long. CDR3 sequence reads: CSARTGGTDTQYF. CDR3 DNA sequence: TGCAGTGCCAGGACAGGGGGCACGGATACGCAGTATTTT.

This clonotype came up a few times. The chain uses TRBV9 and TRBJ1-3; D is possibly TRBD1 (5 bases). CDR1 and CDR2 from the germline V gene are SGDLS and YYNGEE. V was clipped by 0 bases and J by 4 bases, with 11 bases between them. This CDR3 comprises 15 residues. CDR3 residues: CASSVGTTRGNTIYF. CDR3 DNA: TGTGCCAGCAGCGTAGGGACAACTCGGGGAAACACCATATATTTT.

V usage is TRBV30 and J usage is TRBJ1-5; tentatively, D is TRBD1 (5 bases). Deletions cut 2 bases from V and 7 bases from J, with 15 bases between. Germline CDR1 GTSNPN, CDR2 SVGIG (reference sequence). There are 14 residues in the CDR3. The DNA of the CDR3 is TGTGCCTGGAGTACAACTGCAGGGTACCAGCCCCAGCATTTT. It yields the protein CAWSTTAGYQPQHF.